These 16 T cell receptor beta chains were all obtained from the same sample, sequenced in a study of T cells in women clearing cervical HPV infection (dated by TCRdb to about 2018). Preparation of the library involved the immunoSEQ multiplex PCR assay. Entries here come from immuneACCESS through TCRdb and include only in-frame sequences with V and J called. Some clones fail to appear in such tables; in the studies checked, an unresolved V gene covers under half of the shortfall, and the cause of the remainder is unknown. The sample has about 39,000 clones on record. The leading ten clones occupy less than 6% of the sample. The sequenced material came from blood buffy coat. These TCRs come from a woman aged 18 to 75 with a cervical HPV16 infection that either progressed to CIN3+ or cleared (not recorded which).

As concerns this clone: With the read ending 3 residues before the CDR3 end, the germline J gene is used to fill in that end. The rearrangement uses TRBV6-1 and TRBJ2-4; D not certain. The CDR3 covers 12 residues. Trimming left V 3 bases short and J 7 bases short, with 7 bases between. In germline, CDR1 is MNHNS, CDR2 SASEGT. CDR3 DNA, as far as it was read: TGTGCCAGCAGTGAGAAGGGTAACATT. This codes for CASSEKGNI. In full, the CDR3 is CASSEKGNIQYF.

Turning to this clone: The read halts 3 residues ahead of the CDR3 end, with the missing end drawn from the germline J gene. The genes are TRBV7-9 and TRBJ1-2, with D perhaps TRBD1 (6 bases). V lost 10 bases to trimming and J lost 3 bases, with 12 bases between them. Germline V gene sequence: CDR1 SEHNR, CDR2 FQNEAQ (reference sequence). The CDR3 sequence is 12 residues long. The sequenced CDR3 bases are TGTGCCATCGGGGGGCAGGACTATGGC. Its translation: CAIGGQDYG. The whole CDR3 reads CAIGGQDYGYTF.

A remark on this clone: From the germline J gene comes the end of the CDR3, since the read stops 3 residues before it. The chain has TRBV5-1 and TRBJ1-4; no clear D gene. This CDR3 is 15 amino acids long. The germline V gene encodes CDR1 SGHRS and CDR2 YFSETQ. V was trimmed by 4 bases and J by 0 bases, leaving 10 bases between them. The CDR3 sequence: CASSPEFATNEKLFF. The sequenced part of the CDR3 DNA is TGCGCCAGCAGCCCAGAGTTCGCAACTAATGAAAAA.

A note on this clone: The sequence runs out 3 residues before the end of the CDR3; the remainder is reconstructed from the germline J gene. The chain has TRBV6-2 or TRBV6-3 and TRBJ2-7, with D unclear. The CDR3 runs 13 residues. CDR1 is MNHEY, CDR2 SVGEGT, per germline. V gave up 4 bases and J gave up 2 bases, with 9 bases separating them. This chain's CDR3 is CASSFSRAYEQYF. The covered CDR3 bases are TGTGCCAGCAGTTTTAGTCGAGCCTACGAG.

Of note for this clone: The CDR3 end falls 3 residues outside the read, so it is completed with the germline J gene. V and J are TRBV2 and TRBJ1-5; D is undetermined. V was shortened by 3 bases and J by 9 bases, with 9 bases between the two germline ends. The CDR3 totals 12 residues. The V gene's germline CDR1 is SNHLY and CDR2 FYNNEI. The sequenced CDR3 bases are TGTGCCAGCAGTGAGGGCCTTGGGCCC. This sequence encodes CASSEGLGP. The full CDR3 is CASSEGLGPQHF.

As to this clone: The sequenced fragment ends 3 residues before the CDR3 boundary, so the rest is inferred from the germline J gene. The V and J genes are TRBV7-9 and TRBJ2-5; 11 nucleotides align to TRBD2. V trimming: 5 bases; J trimming: 6 bases; junction bases outside the gene matches: 8. Germline V gene sequence: CDR1 SEHNR, CDR2 FQNEAQ (reference sequence). The CDR3 has 15 amino acids. The CDR3 is CASSPIAGGQKTQYF. The sequenced CDR3 bases are TGTGCCAGCAGCCCCATAGCGGGGGGGCAGAAGACC.

A word on this clone: The CDR3 end falls 3 residues outside the read, so it is completed with the germline J gene. V gene TRBV5-1 combines with J gene TRBJ2-3; D remains ambiguous. The germline V gene has CDR1 SGHRS and CDR2 YFSETQ. V lost 2 bases to trimming and J lost 0 bases, with 7 bases between them. This CDR3 is built from 14 residues. CDR3 DNA, as far as it was read: TGCGCCAGCAGCTTTTCAGAGAGCACAGATACG. As protein: CASSFSESTDT. The entire CDR3 is CASSFSESTDTQYF.

Concerning this clone itself: The read comes to an end 3 residues before the CDR3 does, leaving the germline J gene to fill in the end. This chain links TRBV5-1 with TRBJ2-2, with D possibly matching TRBD2 (5 bases). The CDR3 contains 15 residues. Trimming pared 0 bases from V and 1 base from J, leaving 7 bases between. The germline V gene encodes CDR1 SGHRS and CDR2 YFSETQ. The covered CDR3 bases are TGCGCCAGCAGCTTGGTAGCGCAGAACACCGGGGAG. Its translation is CASSLVAQNTGE. The whole CDR3 region reads CASSLVAQNTGELFF. Full variable domain (rest looked up from reference TRBV5-1 and TRBJ2-2): KAGVTQTPRYLIKTRGQQVTLSCSPISGHRSVSWYQQTPGQGLQFLFEYFSETQRNKGNFPGRFSGRQFSNSRSEMNVSTLELGDSALYLCASSLVAQNTGELFFGEGSRLTVL.

Worth noting for this clone: The CDR3 end lies 3 residues beyond the end of the read and is filled in from the germline J gene. The chain has TRBV30 and TRBJ2-1; possibly TRBD2 for D (6 bases). Germline CDR1 and CDR2: GTSNPN and SVGIG (reference sequence). The CDR3 has 13 residues. V was trimmed by 0 bases and J by 6 bases, leaving 9 bases between them. CDR3 DNA, as far as it was read: TGTGCCTGGAGTGTAGGAGCGGGCAATGAG. It specifies CAWSVGAGNE. The full CDR3 sequence reads CAWSVGAGNEQFF. Full variable domain (outside the CDR3, taken from reference TRBV30 and TRBJ2-1): SQTIHQWPATLVQPVGSPLSLECTVEGTSNPNLYWYRQAAGRGLQLLFYSVGIGQISSEVPQNLSASRPQDRQFILSSKKLLLSDSGFYLCAWSVGAGNEQFFGPGTRLTVL.

On this clone itself: The DNA ends 3 residues before the CDR3 does, and the rest of the CDR3 is filled in from the germline J gene. The chain combines TRBV7-9 with TRBJ1-2; D may be TRBD1 (6 bases). Germline assignment: CDR1 SEHNR and CDR2 FQNEAQ (reference sequence). The CDR3 has 12 residues. Partial CDR3 DNA: TGTGCCAGCAGCTTAGACAGGGTCGGC. The encoded protein is CASSLDRVG. The complete CDR3 reads CASSLDRVGYTF.

As to this clone: The CDR3 end falls 3 residues outside the read, so it is completed with the germline J gene. The chain has TRBV5-1 and TRBJ2-7; a possible D gene is TRBD2 (6 bases). Germline-derived CDR1 and CDR2 are SGHRS and YFSETQ. The CDR3 is made up of 14 amino acids. The V end lost 6 bases, the J end lost 5 bases, and 18 bases lay between the germline ends. The CDR3 DNA, read in part, is TGCGCCAGCACAAAATCAGGGAGGTTAGACGAG. It codes for CASTKSGRLDE. The CDR3 reads in full as CASTKSGRLDEQYF. Drawing the rest from reference TRBV5-1 and TRBJ2-7, the complete variable domain is KAGVTQTPRYLIKTRGQQVTLSCSPISGHRSVSWYQQTPGQGLQFLFEYFSETQRNKGNFPGRFSGRQFSNSRSEMNVSTLELGDSALYLCASTKSGRLDEQYFGPGTRLTVT.

Turning to this clone: Read sequence stops 3 residues before the CDR3 end, and the germline J gene provides the missing end. The chain carries TRBV20-1 and TRBJ1-3; TRBD1 is a possible D gene (6 bases). The germline CDR1 and CDR2 sequences are DFQATT and SNEGSKA (reference sequence). V lost 6 bases, J lost 2 bases, and 14 bases lay in between. CDR3 length equals 14 residues. The CDR3 sequence is CSASDRRTGNTIYF. CDR3 bases read: TGCAGTGCCTCAGACAGGAGAACTGGAAACACC.

The DNA read from the CDR3 is TGTGCCAGTAGTAAGGACACCCTGAGTGGC. Amino acid sequence: CASSKDTLSG. The entire CDR3 is CASSKDTLSGYTF. The chain employs TRBV19 and TRBJ1-2, with a possible D match to TRBD1 (5 bases). Read data end 3 residues before the CDR3 end; the end is taken from the germline J gene. V lost 4 bases, J lost 7 bases, and 13 bases lay in between. Germline assignment: CDR1 LNHDA and CDR2 SQIVND (reference sequence). This CDR3 contains 13 residues.

As to this clone: The sequence runs out 3 residues before the end of the CDR3; the remainder is reconstructed from the germline J gene. The V and J genes are TRBV2 and TRBJ2-5, with 7 positions matching TRBD2. The V segment lost 7 bases and the J segment 5 bases; nucleotides outside the gene matches: 7. This CDR3 has 13 residues. Per the germline V gene, CDR1 is SNHLY and CDR2 is FYNNEI. CDR3 DNA, as far as it was read: TGTGCCAGCAAGGGGAGGGTCGGGGAGACC. Its protein product is CASKGRVGET. From start to end, the CDR3 is CASKGRVGETQYF.

Of note for this clone: Sequencing ends 3 residues short of the CDR3 end; the germline J gene provides the rest. The rearrangement uses TRBV2 and TRBJ2-5; TRBD2 matches 11 bases. Germline CDR1 SNHLY, CDR2 FYNNEI. V gave up 5 bases and J gave up 2 bases; unmatched junction bases: 10. This CDR3 contains 17 residues. The CDR3 bases that were read are TGTGCCAGCAGTCCGACTAGCGGGGCGCCACTTCAAGAGACC. Its translation: CASSPTSGAPLQET. The whole CDR3 sequence is CASSPTSGAPLQETQYF.

Notes on this clone: The observed sequence ends 3 residues before the CDR3 terminus, with the missing tail filled in from the germline J gene. Additional DNA sequences in this sample encode the identical CDR3. This chain joins TRBV5-1 and TRBJ2-1; TRBD2 aligns across 7 bases. CDR3 length: 14 amino acids. After removal of 3 bases from V and 4 bases from J, the junction contained 4 bases not matched to a gene. Germline loops: CDR1 SGHRS, CDR2 YFSETQ. CDR3 residues: CASSSAGGYNEQFF. The sequenced CDR3 bases are TGCGCCAGCAGCTCCGCCGGGGGGTACAATGAG.